The table lists the clone carrying this T cell receptor beta chain with a few counts. No antigen is known for it. Germline-derived CDR1 and CDR2 are SGHAT and FQNNGV. CDR3 length: 14 residues. V lost 2 bases to trimming and J lost 4 bases, with 11 bases between them. The sample originates from a study of beta chain features in type 1 diabetes. Study in general: Analysis included under 120,000,000 sorted cells drawn from all samples. Findings and limits, study-wide: HLA effects on TCRB rearrangement stayed unresolved here. Insertions were fewer and deletions more numerous at VDJ junctions in type 1 diabetes patients. Among all four CD4+ subsets, Type 1 diabetes patients had TCRB CDR3s that were moderately but significantly shorter.

Expressed TCRB transcripts were sequenced because the isolated RNA had all been reverse transcribed beforehand. Generated by immunoSEQ multiplex PCR, the TCRdb table keeps only in-frame clones and is missing some. The sample contains 640,000 or so clones, about an eighth of which appear only once. Sequencing used naive CD4+ T cells from blood. The gene calls are TRBV11-2 and TRBJ1-2, with a possible D match to TRBD1 (5 bases). The TCR comes from a man in his late teens or twenties with type 1 diabetes. CDR3 loop: CASSLSGQPYGYTF. The CDR3 DNA reads TGTGCCAGCAGCTTAAGTGGACAACCCTATGGCTACACCTTC. The full variable domain, in which reference TRBV11-2 and TRBJ1-2 provide the parts outside the CDR3, is EAGVAQSPRYKIIEKRQSVAFWCNPISGHATLYWYQQILGQGPKLLIQFQNNGVVDDSQLPKDRFSAERLKGVDSTLKIQPAKLEDSAVYLCASSLSGQPYGYTFGSGTRLTVV.